The clone carrying this T cell receptor beta chain has ten or more counts. Its target is unknown. The CDR3 totals 14 residues. The germline CDR1 and CDR2 sequences are SEHNR and FQNEAQ (reference sequence). The germline V and J ends were trimmed by 4 bases and 9 bases, with 19 bases remaining between them. Exclusion of patients followed from uncontrolled infection, other autoimmune disease, pregnancy or lactation. Used for diagnoses were clinical symptoms, serum thyroxine and TRAb, thyroid ultrasound and orbital computed tomography. These data are taken from a study of T cells in Graves' hyperthyroidism and ophthalmopathy. Across the study: Peripheral blood was acquired at first diagnosis, ahead of any therapy whatsoever.

Amplification of TCR beta CDR3 regions was performed using RNA transcripts as template. Initially, a first-round RT-PCR of the TCR CDR3 employed the HTBI primer set. MiXCR, applied by TCRdb to the multiplex PCR reads, yields one record per CDR3 protein. The table has under 800,000 distinct CDR3 sequences, roughly 15% seen once. Study-wide results and limits: Peripheral blood also featured most of the thyroid clonotypes expanded above 0.001.

Source material: blood. The clonotype comes from a woman aged 18-35 years with Graves' hyperthyroidism. The chain uses TRBV7-9 and TRBJ2-7; tentative D call: TRBD1 (6 bases). The CDR3 DNA is TGTGCCAGCAGCTCGGGAAGGGGGTTAGTATGGCAGTACTTC. Translated: CASSSGRGLVWQYF.